These 24 T cell receptor beta chains came from one sample sequenced in a study of CD8+ T cells in alopecia areata. CD4, CD8alpha, NKG2D, NKG2ACE and other markers were used to sort pooled cutaneous lymph node cells. Extracted RNA was reverse transcribed into cDNA, the sequencing template. The data were produced by immunoSEQ multiplex PCR, yet TCRdb's version contains in-frame clones alone and is incomplete. This table holds 200,000 to 300,000 clones with no singletons; the top ten claim around 1.2%. The specimen was CD4+ T cells sorted from a lymph node. The receptors here all came from a C3H/HeJ mouse with alopecia areata. The strain's MHC type: H2-k.

On this clone itself: Gene names denote mouse genes. The sequence runs out 4 residues before the end of the CDR3; the remainder is reconstructed from the germline J gene. Distinct nucleotide sequences in the sample also encode this CDR3. The chain combines TRBV31 with TRBJ2-1, with a possible D match to TRBD2 (7 bases). This CDR3 has 15 residues. The V gene lost 0 bases and the J gene lost 1 base, with 10 bases spanning the gap. Germline values: CDR1 GKSSPN, CDR2 SITVG. This CDR3 reads CAWSLGGGNYAEQFF. The sequenced CDR3 bases are TGTGCCTGGAGTCTAGGGGGGGGGAACTATGCT.

This clone came up a few times. The gene names here belong to mouse. The read ends 4 residues shy of where the CDR3 ends; the end is completed using the germline J gene. This chain links TRBV13-1 with TRBJ2-3; D is uncertain. This CDR3 has 14 amino acids. Germline V lookup: CDR1 NSHNY, CDR2 SYGAGN. Trimming removed 3 bases from V and 2 bases from J, with 10 bases in between. CDR3 DNA, as far as it was read: TGTGCCAGCAGTGCTCCCGTCCTTGCAGAA. As protein: CASSAPVLAE. The entire CDR3 sequence reads CASSAPVLAETLYF.

The sample holds a few counts of this clone. The genes are named according to mouse. The read finishes 4 residues shy of the CDR3 end, and the germline J gene is used to complete it. The chain combines TRBV19 with TRBJ1-2; D remains unclear. V was trimmed by 5 bases and J by 0 bases, leaving 8 bases between them. CDR3 length: 13 amino acids. Per the germline V gene, CDR1 is FNHDT and CDR2 is SITEND (reference sequence). The CDR3 DNA, read in part, is TGTGCCAGCAGCCTTTCCCCAAACTCC. Its translation: CASSLSPNS. The CDR3, in full, reads CASSLSPNSDYTF.

To note about this clone: Gene names and germline refer to mouse. The CDR3 end falls 4 residues outside the read, so it is completed with the germline J gene. The chain uses TRBV29 and TRBJ2-7; unclear D gene. V was cut by 2 bases and J by 3 bases, with 5 bases left in between. The CDR3 sequence is 12 residues long. Looked up from germline, CDR1 is MSHET and CDR2 is SYDVDS. CDR3 protein: CASSLNNYEQYF. Incomplete CDR3 DNA: TGTGCTAGCAGTTTAAACAACTAT.

This clone was detected many times. Mouse gene names apply. The CDR3 goes on 4 residues after the read ends, and that part is filled in from the germline J gene. V usage is TRBV17 and J usage is TRBJ1-1; a possible D gene is TRBD1 (5 bases). CDR3 length: 13 residues. Germline CDR1 is MNHDT and CDR2 is YYDKIL. V lost 3 bases, J lost 3 bases, and 8 bases lay in between. This CDR3 is CASSSRAHTEVFF. The sequenced CDR3 bases are TGTGCTAGCAGTAGCAGGGCTCACACA.

This clone occurred a few times. Here the gene names and germline are mouse. The CDR3 end is not reached by the read, which stops 4 residues before it; the germline J gene fills it in. The sample carries other DNA sequences with the same CDR3. The chain carries TRBV19 and TRBJ2-7; perhaps TRBD2 as D (6 bases). This CDR3 is built from 12 residues. In germline, CDR1 is FNHDT, CDR2 SITEND (reference sequence). The part of the CDR3 DNA that was read is TGTGCCAGCAGTATCCCTGGGGAT. This translates into CASSIPGD. In full, the CDR3 reads CASSIPGDEQYF.

This clone was counted between two and nine times. This may be a read error, as it is one base from a much larger clone. The genes and germline here are from mouse. The read gets to within 4 residues of the CDR3 end, and the germline J gene fills in the rest. V gene TRBV19 combines with J gene TRBJ1-1; D is undetermined. Trimming removed 4 bases from V and 1 base from J, with 5 bases in between. The CDR3 extends over 12 amino acids. Germline V gene data show CDR1 as FNHDT and CDR2 as SITEND (reference sequence). The CDR3 region is CASSHRNTEVFF. Incomplete CDR3 DNA: TGTGCCAGCAGTCACAGAAACACA.

In the case of this clone: Gene and germline names: mouse. With the read ending 4 residues before the CDR3 end, the germline J gene is used to fill in that end. The chain carries TRBV31 and TRBJ2-2; D is unresolved. The germline gives CDR1 GKSSPN, CDR2 SITVG. This CDR3 comprises 12 residues. V was shortened by 4 bases and J by 0 bases, with 3 bases between the two germline ends. CDR3 residues: CAWNANTGQLYF. The sequenced CDR3 bases are TGTGCCTGGAATGCAAACACCGGG.

Turning to this clone: The gene names here belong to mouse. Read data end 4 residues before the CDR3 end; the end is taken from the germline J gene. The chain joins TRBV13-3 to TRBJ2-1; 14 bases are shared with TRBD2. The CDR3 is made up of 16 amino acids. The trim removed 3 bases at V and 6 bases at J, leaving 5 bases unmatched. Germline values: CDR1 NNHDY, CDR2 SYVADS. The CDR3 sequence: CASSAGTGGALAEQFF. CDR3 bases read: TGTGCCAGCAGTGCCGGGACTGGGGGGGCGCTTGCT.

This clone was counted a few times. Gene names follow the mouse nomenclature. The read stops 4 residues short of the end of the CDR3; the missing end is completed from the germline J gene. V gene TRBV13-3 combines with J gene TRBJ1-2; 9 nucleotides line up with TRBD1. The CDR3 has 13 amino acids. V shed 5 bases and J 3 bases; nucleotides not matched to a gene: 2. From germline, CDR1 is NNHDY and CDR2 SYVADS. This CDR3 reads CASRGDRDSDYTF. The sequenced part of the CDR3 DNA is TGTGCCAGCAGAGGGGACAGGGACTCC.

This clone was counted only a few times. Gene and germline names: mouse. The read ends 4 residues shy of where the CDR3 ends; the end is completed using the germline J gene. The gene calls are TRBV31 and TRBJ2-1, with D perhaps matching TRBD1 (6 bases). Germline V gene data show CDR1 as GKSSPN and CDR2 as SITVG. The germline V and J ends were trimmed by 1 base and 3 bases, with 13 bases remaining between them. The CDR3 is 15 residues long. CDR3 DNA (partial): TGTGCCTGGAGTCCACAGGGATGGGGCTATGCT. Translating it yields CAWSPQGWGYA. The whole CDR3 region reads CAWSPQGWGYAEQFF.

In this sample, this clone turned up a few times. Mouse names are used for the genes. The read halts 4 residues ahead of the CDR3 end, with the missing end drawn from the germline J gene. The V gene is TRBV13-3, the J gene TRBJ2-7, with 14 bases fitting TRBD2. The CDR3 loop spans 14 amino acids. CDR1 NNHDY and CDR2 SYVADS come from the germline V gene. CDR3: CASRDWGGDDEQYF. The CDR3 DNA, read in part, is TGTGCCAGCCGGGACTGGGGGGGCGATGAT.

A few counts support this clone. Gene names denote mouse genes. The read comes to an end 4 residues before the CDR3 does, leaving the germline J gene to fill in the end. V gene TRBV29 combines with J gene TRBJ2-3, with D possibly TRBD2 on 6 matching bases. The CDR3 spans 15 residues. The germline CDR1 and CDR2 sequences are MSHET and SYDVDS. The V and J ends lost 4 bases and 1 base respectively, with 12 bases between them. The sequenced CDR3 bases are TGTGCTAGCAGTTCCCGGGGGGACGGTGCAGAA. Amino acids: CASSSRGDGAE. The complete CDR3 sequence is CASSSRGDGAETLYF.

The sample holds a few counts of this clone. The genes are named according to mouse. The CDR3 end is not reached by the read, which stops 4 residues before it; the germline J gene fills it in. The J gene is TRBJ2-1, the V gene TRBV13-1; 10 bases are shared with TRBD2. V trimming: 4 bases; J trimming: 5 bases; junction bases outside the gene matches: 6. This CDR3 is 15 amino acids long. In germline, CDR1 is NSHNY, CDR2 SYGAGN. CDR3 protein: CASSPLGGGDAEQFF. The covered CDR3 bases are TGTGCCAGCAGTCCACTGGGGGGGGGTGATGCT.

This clone was observed a few times. Gene and germline names: mouse. The read ends 4 residues early relative to the CDR3; the germline J gene fills the gap. The rearrangement joins TRBV13-1 to TRBJ2-4; possibly TRBD2 for D (6 bases). The CDR3 sequence is 10 residues long. Germline assignment: CDR1 NSHNY and CDR2 SYGAGN. The part of the CDR3 DNA that was read is TGTGCCACCGGGGGGAAC. Amino acids: CATGGN. The complete CDR3 sequence is CATGGNTLYF.

A note on this clone: Gene names are the mouse ones. The read ends 4 residues before the CDR3 terminus; that terminus is restored from the germline J gene. This chain uses TRBV12-1 with TRBJ2-3, with TRBD1 as a possible D gene (6 bases). Germline CDR1 and CDR2: SGHSN and HYEKVE. Deletions cut 0 bases from V and 0 bases from J, with 9 bases between. The CDR3 contains 15 residues. Partial CDR3 DNA: TGTGCCAGCTCTCTCGCCAGGGGTAGTGCAGAA. This codes for CASSLARGSAE. The complete CDR3 reads CASSLARGSAETLYF.

Concerning this clone itself: The gene names here belong to mouse. From the germline J gene comes the end of the CDR3, since the read stops 4 residues before it. The chain carries TRBV17 and TRBJ2-2; 8 bases agree with TRBD2. This CDR3 region has 13 residues. CDR1 MNHDT and CDR2 YYDKIL come from the germline V gene. Losses at the gene ends were 6 bases for V and 6 bases for J; bases not matched to a gene: 3. Here the CDR3 reads CASRPLGAGQLYF. The sequenced CDR3 bases are TGTGCTAGCAGACCACTGGGGGCCGGG.

This clone was seen more than once but under ten times. The germline and genes are mouse ones. The CDR3 end falls 4 residues outside the read, so it is completed with the germline J gene. The chain uses TRBV13-3 and TRBJ2-5, with 8 bases lining up with TRBD2. This CDR3 contains 13 residues. Germline lookup yields CDR1 NNHDY and CDR2 SYVADS. The part of the CDR3 DNA that was read is TGTGCCAGCAGTGAGGGACTGGAAGAC. Translated, it gives CASSEGLED. The CDR3 reads in full as CASSEGLEDTQYF.

The table lists this clone with a few counts. All gene names here are mouse names. The read is 4 residues too short to cover the CDR3 end, so that end is filled in from the germline J gene. The rearrangement uses TRBV13-2 and TRBJ2-5; D possibly corresponds to TRBD1 (5 bases). V dropped 5 bases and J dropped 1 base, with 8 bases sitting between them. Germline CDR1 reads NNHNN; CDR2 reads SYGAGS (reference sequence). The CDR3 sequence is 13 residues long. CDR3 sequence: CASGLRDQDTQYF. The DNA read from the CDR3 is TGTGCCAGCGGCCTCAGGGACCAAGAC.

This clone was observed at least ten times. Genes here carry mouse names. The read is 4 residues too short to cover the CDR3 end, so that end is filled in from the germline J gene. Other DNA sequences in the sample encode the same CDR3. The rearrangement joins TRBV19 to TRBJ2-2; TRBD1 matches 9 bases. In germline, CDR1 is FNHDT, CDR2 SITEND (reference sequence). The CDR3 is 14 residues long. The ends lost 5 bases at V and 1 base at J; junction bases unmatched: 0. The CDR3 here is CASRDRGNTGQLYF. The DNA read from the CDR3 is TGTGCCAGCAGGGACAGGGGAAACACCGGG. The complete variable domain, with remaining parts taken from reference TRBV19 and TRBJ2-2, reads GGIITQTPKFLIGQEGQKLTLKCQQNFNHDTMYWYRQDSGKGLRLIYYSITENDLQKGDLSEGYDASREKKSSFSLTVTSAQKNEMAVFLCASRDRGNTGQLYFGEGSKLTVL.

Concerning this clone itself: Gene and germline names: mouse. The read stops 4 residues short of the end of the CDR3; the missing end is completed from the germline J gene. This sample includes further DNA sequences coding for the same CDR3. The rearrangement links TRBV19 to TRBJ1-1; 8 bases map to TRBD1. This CDR3 comprises 14 residues. V lost 6 bases and J lost 0; bases outside the gene matches: 4. The V gene's germline CDR1 is FNHDT and CDR2 SITEND (reference sequence). This CDR3 reads CASTPDRANTEVFF. Partial CDR3 DNA: TGTGCCAGCACTCCGGACAGGGCAAACACA.

Comments on this clone: Mouse gene names apply. Read coverage stops 4 residues before the CDR3 terminus; the germline J gene supplies the remainder. The J gene is TRBJ2-3, the V gene TRBV1, with no clear D. This CDR3 is 16 amino acids long. Germline CDR1 reads NSQYPW; CDR2 reads LRSPGD (reference sequence). Trimming shortened V by 1 base and J by 0 bases, and 11 bases separated the two germline ends. CDR3 DNA (partial): TGCACCTGCAGTGCAGCCCTGACAACTAGTGCAGAA. Protein: CTCSAALTTSAE. The CDR3 in full is CTCSAALTTSAETLYF.

Regarding this clone: Gene names refer to mouse genes. The read terminates 4 residues before the CDR3 end, so the remaining end is supplied by the germline J gene. The chain employs TRBV5 and TRBJ2-3, with D unclear. Trimming took 0 bases from V and 3 from J, leaving 4 bases between them. Germline V gene sequence: CDR1 LGHNA, CDR2 YNLKQL (reference sequence). This CDR3 comprises 13 residues. This chain's CDR3 is CASSQDQAETLYF. CDR3 DNA, as far as it was read: TGTGCCAGCAGCCAAGATCAGGCAGAA.

Notes on this clone: Just one base apart from a much larger clone, this may be a read error. Each gene name is a mouse one. The CDR3 end falls 4 residues outside the read, so it is completed with the germline J gene. This chain links TRBV19 with TRBJ2-5; no reliable D call. CDR1 and CDR2 (germline): FNHDT, SITEND (reference sequence). The CDR3 contains 12 residues. V was cut by 4 bases and J by 0 bases, with 3 bases left in between. CDR3 region: CASSPNQDTQYF. The CDR3 DNA, read in part, is TGTGCCAGCAGTCCTAACCAAGAC. The full variable domain, its missing parts supplied by reference TRBV19 and TRBJ2-5, is GGIITQTPKFLIGQEGQKLTLKCQQNFNHDTMYWYRQDSGKGLRLIYYSITENDLQKGDLSEGYDASREKKSSFSLTVTSAQKNEMAVFLCASSPNQDTQYFGPGTRLLVL.